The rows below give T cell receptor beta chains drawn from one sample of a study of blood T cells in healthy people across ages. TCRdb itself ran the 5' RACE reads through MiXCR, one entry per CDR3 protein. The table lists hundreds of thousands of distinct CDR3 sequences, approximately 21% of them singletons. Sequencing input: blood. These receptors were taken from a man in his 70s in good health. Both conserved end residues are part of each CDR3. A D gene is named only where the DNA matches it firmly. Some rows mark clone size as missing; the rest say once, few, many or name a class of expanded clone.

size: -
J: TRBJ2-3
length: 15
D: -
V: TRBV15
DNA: TGTGCCACCAGTCTACTCCTAGAATTCACAGATACGCAGTATTTT
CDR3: CATSLLLEFTDTQYF

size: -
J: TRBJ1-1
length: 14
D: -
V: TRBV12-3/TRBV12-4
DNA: TGTGCCAGCATCAACCATGAGGGGGACACTGAAGCTTTCTTT
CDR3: CASINHEGDTEAFF

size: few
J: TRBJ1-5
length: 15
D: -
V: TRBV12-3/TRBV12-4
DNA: TGTGCCAGCACCCCGGGTGGAGGGGACAATCAGCCCCAGCATTTT
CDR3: CASTPGGGDNQPQHF

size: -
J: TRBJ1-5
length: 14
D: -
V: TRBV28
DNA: TGTGCCAGCAGTTTTTCGATAGGGCTTCAGCCCCAGCATTTT
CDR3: CASSFSIGLQPQHF

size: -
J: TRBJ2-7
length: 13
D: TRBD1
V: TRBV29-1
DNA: TGCAGCGTGGGAACAGGGGGAACCTACGAGCAGTACTTC
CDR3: CSVGTGGTYEQYF

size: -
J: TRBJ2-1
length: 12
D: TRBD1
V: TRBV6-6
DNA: TGTGCCAGCAGCTCTACAGGGGCAGAGCAGTTCTTC
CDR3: CASSSTGAEQFF

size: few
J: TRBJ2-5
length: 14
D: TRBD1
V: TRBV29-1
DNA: TGCAGCGTTGAGAAGGACAGGGAGCGGCAGACCCAGTACTTC
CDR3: CSVEKDRERQTQYF

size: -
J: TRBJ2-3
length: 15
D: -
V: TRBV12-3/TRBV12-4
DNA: TGTGCCAGCAGAATGGGAAGGGTTAGCACAGATACGCAGTATTTT
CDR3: CASRMGRVSTDTQYF

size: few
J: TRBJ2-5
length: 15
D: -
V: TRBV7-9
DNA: TGTGCCAGCAGCTTACTAACTAACCCCCAAGAGACCCAGTACTTC
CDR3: CASSLLTNPQETQYF

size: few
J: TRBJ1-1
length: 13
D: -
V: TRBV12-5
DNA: TGTGCTAGTGGTTTGGAAATTAACACTGAAGCTTTCTTT
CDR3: CASGLEINTEAFF

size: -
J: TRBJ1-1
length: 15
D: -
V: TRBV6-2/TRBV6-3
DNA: TGTGCCAGCAGTTACTCCGGACGGAGGACGGCCAGCGCTTTCTTT
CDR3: CASSYSGRRTASAFF

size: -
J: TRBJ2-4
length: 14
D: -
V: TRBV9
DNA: TGTGCCAGCAGCGTAGGTACTCTTGGCAACATTCAGTACTTC
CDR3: CASSVGTLGNIQYF

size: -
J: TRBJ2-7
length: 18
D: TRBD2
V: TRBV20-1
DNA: TGCAGTGCTAGAGATTGGGGGACTAGCGATGTAAGCTCCTACGAGCAGTACTTC
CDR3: CSARDWGTSDVSSYEQYF

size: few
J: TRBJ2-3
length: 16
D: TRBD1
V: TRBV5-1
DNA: TGCGCCAGCAGTCGTACAGGGGGCAAAAACACAGATACGCAGTATTTT
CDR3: CASSRTGGKNTDTQYF

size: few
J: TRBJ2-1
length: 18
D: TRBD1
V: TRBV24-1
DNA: TGTGCCACCAGTGATACAAACCTTGGGGACAGGGTTTACAATGAGCAGTTCTTC
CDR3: CATSDTNLGDRVYNEQFF

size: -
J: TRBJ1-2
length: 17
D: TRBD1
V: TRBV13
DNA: TGTGCCAGCAGCTTAGAATACCGGGACAGGGCAAGCTATGGCTACACCTTC
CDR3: CASSLEYRDRASYGYTF

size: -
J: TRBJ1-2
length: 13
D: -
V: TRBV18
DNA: TGTGCCAGCTCAGAAGGGGCGGACTATGGCTACACCTTC
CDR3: CASSEGADYGYTF

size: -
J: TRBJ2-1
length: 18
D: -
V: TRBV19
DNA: TGTGCCAGTAGTATCACCCCTTTAAGCGGGACACCCTACAATGAGCAGTTCTTC
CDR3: CASSITPLSGTPYNEQFF

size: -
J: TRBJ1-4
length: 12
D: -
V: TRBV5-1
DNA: TGCGCCAGCAGCTTGGAGCCCGAAAAACTGTTTTTT
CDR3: CASSLEPEKLFF

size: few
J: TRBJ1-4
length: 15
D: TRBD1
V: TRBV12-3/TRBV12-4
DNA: TGTGCCAGCAGCCGAAGGGGGGGACAGGGTGAAAAACTGTTTTTT
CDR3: CASSRRGGQGEKLFF

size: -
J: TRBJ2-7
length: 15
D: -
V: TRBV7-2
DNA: TGTGCCAGCAGCTTGGGGGGTGGGGATGCGTACGAGCAGTACTTC
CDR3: CASSLGGGDAYEQYF

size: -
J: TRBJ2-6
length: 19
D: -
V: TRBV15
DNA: TGTGCCACCAGCAGAGATCGCGGACAGCTTTCCTCTGGGGCCAACGTCCTGACTTTC
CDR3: CATSRDRGQLSSGANVLTF

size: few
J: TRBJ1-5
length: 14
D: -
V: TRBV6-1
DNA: TGTGCCAGCAGTGCAACGGGGTTGAATCAGCCCCAGCATTTT
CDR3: CASSATGLNQPQHF

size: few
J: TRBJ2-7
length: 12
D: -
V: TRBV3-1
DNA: TGTGCCAGCAGCCAATCCAACTACGAGCAGTACTTC
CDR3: CASSQSNYEQYF

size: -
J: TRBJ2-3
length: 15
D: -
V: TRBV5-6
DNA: TGTGCCAGCAGCTCCCCCCGACGGGATGCAGATACGCAGTATTTT
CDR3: CASSSPRRDADTQYF

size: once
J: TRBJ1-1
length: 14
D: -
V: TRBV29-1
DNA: TGCAGCGTCGCTCGACAGGCGTCGAACACTGAAGCTTTCTTT
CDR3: CSVARQASNTEAFF

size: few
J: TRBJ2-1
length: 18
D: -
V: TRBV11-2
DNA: TGTGCCAGCAGCTTAGCTCGGGGGACCACTGGCTCCTACAATGAGCAGTTCTTC
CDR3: CASSLARGTTGSYNEQFF

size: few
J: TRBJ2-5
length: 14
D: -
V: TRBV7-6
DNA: TGTGCCAGCAGCCACGCAGGGGTTCGGGAGACCCAGTACTTC
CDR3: CASSHAGVRETQYF

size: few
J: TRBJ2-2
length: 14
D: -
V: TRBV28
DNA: TGTGCCAGTGGGGACATGATGAACACCGGGGAGCTGTTTTTT
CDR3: CASGDMMNTGELFF

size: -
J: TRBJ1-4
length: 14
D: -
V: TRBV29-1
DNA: TGCAGCGTTGAACATCCCCGTCGTAATGAAAAACTGTTTTTT
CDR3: CSVEHPRRNEKLFF

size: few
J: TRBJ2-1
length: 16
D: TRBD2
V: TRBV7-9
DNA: TGTGCCAGCAGCCCGAGACTAGCGGAATACTACAATGAGCAGTTCTTC
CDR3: CASSPRLAEYYNEQFF

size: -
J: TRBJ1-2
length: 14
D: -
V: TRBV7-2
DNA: TGTGCCAGCAGCTCCTTCCATGGTAACTATGGCTACACCTTC
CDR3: CASSSFHGNYGYTF

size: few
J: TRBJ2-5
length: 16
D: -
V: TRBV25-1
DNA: TGTGCCAGCAGTGAATTGAGTAGCGGTCTTGCGGAGACCCAGTACTTC
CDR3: CASSELSSGLAETQYF

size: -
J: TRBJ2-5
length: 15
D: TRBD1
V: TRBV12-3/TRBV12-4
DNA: TGTGCCAGCAGCCTATGGACAGGGGGCAAGGAGACCCAGTACTTC
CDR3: CASSLWTGGKETQYF

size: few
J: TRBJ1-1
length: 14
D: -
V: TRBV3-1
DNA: TGTGCCAGCAGCCGCCAGACGTTATCCTGGGGGGCTTTCTTT
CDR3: CASSRQTLSWGAFF

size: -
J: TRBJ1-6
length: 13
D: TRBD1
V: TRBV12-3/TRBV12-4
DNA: TGTGCCAGCAGACAGGGGGTAGTATCACCCCTCCACTTT
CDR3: CASRQGVVSPLHF

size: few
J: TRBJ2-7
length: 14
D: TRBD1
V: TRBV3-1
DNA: TGTGCCAGCAGAAACAGGGGGGTCTCCTACGAGCAGTACTTC
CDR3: CASRNRGVSYEQYF

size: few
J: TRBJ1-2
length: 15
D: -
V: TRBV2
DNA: TGTGCCAGCAGAAAGGACGGGCGCCAGCTCTATGGCTACACCTTC
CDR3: CASRKDGRQLYGYTF

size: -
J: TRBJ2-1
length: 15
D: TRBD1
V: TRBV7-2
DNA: TGTGCCAGCAGCTTAACGCAGGGGGCATGGAATGAGCAGTTCTTC
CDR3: CASSLTQGAWNEQFF

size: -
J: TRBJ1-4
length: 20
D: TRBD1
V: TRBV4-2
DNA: TGTGCCAGCAGCCAAGATTGGACAGGGGGGACGAGACCAACTAATGAAAAACTGTTTTTT
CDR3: CASSQDWTGGTRPTNEKLFF

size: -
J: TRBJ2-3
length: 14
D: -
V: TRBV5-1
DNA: TGCGCCAGCAGCCGGTTCAGTCCCACAGATACGCAGTATTTT
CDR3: CASSRFSPTDTQYF

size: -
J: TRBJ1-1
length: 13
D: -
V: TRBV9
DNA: TGTGCCAGCAGCCCCCACTCCGGGTCTGAAGCTTTCTTT
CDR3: CASSPHSGSEAFF

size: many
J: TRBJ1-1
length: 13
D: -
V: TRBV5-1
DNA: TGCGCCAGCAGCTTGTTAATGGGGGCTGAAGCTTTCTTT
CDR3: CASSLLMGAEAFF

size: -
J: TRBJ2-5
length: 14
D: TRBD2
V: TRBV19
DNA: TGTGCCAGTAGTCCCCAGGGACTGGGACTAGCCCAGTACTTC
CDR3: CASSPQGLGLAQYF

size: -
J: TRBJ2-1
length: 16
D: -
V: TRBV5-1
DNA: TGCGCCAGCAGCTCTACCGGGACCCCATGGGACAATGAGCAGTTCTTC
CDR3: CASSSTGTPWDNEQFF